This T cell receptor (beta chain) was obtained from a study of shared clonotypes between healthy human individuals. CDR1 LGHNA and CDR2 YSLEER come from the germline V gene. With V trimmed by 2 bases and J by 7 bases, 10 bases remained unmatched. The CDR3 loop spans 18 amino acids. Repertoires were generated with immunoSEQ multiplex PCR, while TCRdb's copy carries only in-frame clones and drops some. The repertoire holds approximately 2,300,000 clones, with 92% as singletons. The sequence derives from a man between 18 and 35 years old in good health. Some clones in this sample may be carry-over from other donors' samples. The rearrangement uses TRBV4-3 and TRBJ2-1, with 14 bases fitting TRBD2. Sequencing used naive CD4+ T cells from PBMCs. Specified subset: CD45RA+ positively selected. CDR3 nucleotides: TGCGCCAGCAGCCAACGGAGGGGACTAGCGGGAGAGAGGAATGAGCAGTTCTTC. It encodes CASSQRRGLAGERNEQFF.